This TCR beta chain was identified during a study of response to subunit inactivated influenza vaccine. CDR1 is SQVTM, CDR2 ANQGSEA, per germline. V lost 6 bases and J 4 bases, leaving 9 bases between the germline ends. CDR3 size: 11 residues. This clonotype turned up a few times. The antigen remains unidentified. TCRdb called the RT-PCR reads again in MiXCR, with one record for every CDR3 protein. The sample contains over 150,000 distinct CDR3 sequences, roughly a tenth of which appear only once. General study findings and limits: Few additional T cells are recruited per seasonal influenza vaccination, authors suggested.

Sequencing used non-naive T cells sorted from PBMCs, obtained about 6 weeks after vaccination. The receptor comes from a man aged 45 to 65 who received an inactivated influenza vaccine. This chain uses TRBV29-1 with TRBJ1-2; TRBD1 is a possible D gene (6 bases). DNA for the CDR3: TGCAGCGTCGGACAGACCTATGGCTACACCTTC. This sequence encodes CSVGQTYGYTF.